Listed below are T cell receptor beta chains from one sample, sequenced in a study of blood T cell repertoires in COVID-19. Using immunoSEQ multiplex PCR, the repertoire was profiled, and TCRdb retains in-frame clones only, with some absent. The table lists under 300,000 clones, around 90% of them singletons. Material: PBMCs or T cells enriched from blood (not recorded which). The receptors stem from a woman aged 25 to 39 with acute COVID-19. CDR3s include the opening cysteine and the closing phenylalanine or tryptophan. Each record gives: J gene, V gene, clone size, D gene, CDR3 protein, CDR3 DNA. D genes are given only for firm matches. The listing skips clone size in some rows; elsewhere it reads once, few, many or a size class.

TRBJ2-1	TRBV6-4	-	TRBD2	CASSRILSGSAPSYNEQFF	TGTGCCAGCAGCCGAATACTCAGCGGGAGTGCCCCTTCCTACAATGAGCAGTTCTTC
TRBJ2-2	TRBV27	-	TRBD2	CASSYAGAPTGELFF	TGTGCCAGCAGTTACGCGGGAGCCCCCACCGGGGAGCTGTTTTTT
TRBJ1-1	TRBV2	-	-	CASSEQGLGTEAFF	TGTGCCAGCAGTGAACAGGGATTGGGAACTGAAGCTTTCTTT
TRBJ2-1	TRBV28	few	TRBD2	CASSPVPGGPHNEQFF	TGTGCCAGCAGTCCCGTACCGGGGGGACCACACAATGAGCAGTTCTTC
TRBJ1-4	TRBV19	-	TRBD1	CASSMGGQPNEKLFF	TGTGCCAGTAGTATGGGGGGACAGCCGAATGAAAAACTGTTTTTT
TRBJ2-1	TRBV6-2/TRBV6-3	-	-	CASSPVGSLQFF	TGTGCCAGCAGCCCCGTCGGGAGTCTGCAGTTCTTC
TRBJ2-7	TRBV30	-	-	CAWRRDYEQYF	TGTGCCTGGAGGAGGGATTACGAGCAGTACTTC
TRBJ2-5	TRBV7-9	-	-	CASSFPGRQETQYF	TGTGCCAGCAGCTTCCCAGGGCGACAAGAGACCCAGTACTTC
TRBJ1-2	TRBV5-1	-	TRBD1	CASSLEGQGRGYTF	TGCGCCAGCAGCTTGGAAGGACAGGGTCGTGGCTACACCTTC
TRBJ1-2	TRBV18	-	-	CASSHNWSIDGYTF	TGTGCCAGCTCCCACAATTGGTCCATTGATGGCTACACCTTC
TRBJ2-2	TRBV19	-	-	CASSIGIAGELFF	TGTGCCAGTAGTATCGGTATAGCCGGGGAGCTGTTTTTT
TRBJ1-2	TRBV14	-	-	CASSRSPGLNGYTF	TGTGCCAGCAGCCGTTCCCCGGGTCTGAATGGCTACACCTTC
TRBJ1-2	TRBV10-1	-	TRBD1	CASSVDRENGYTF	TGCGCCAGCAGCGTGGACAGGGAGAATGGCTACACCTTC
TRBJ2-7	TRBV19	-	-	CASSSGGGVGEQYF	TGTGCCAGTAGTTCCGGGGGAGGAGTTGGAGAGCAGTACTTC
TRBJ2-7	TRBV2	once	TRBD1	CASKQGVDEQYF	TGTGCCAGCAAGCAGGGGGTGGACGAGCAGTACTTC
TRBJ1-2	TRBV13	-	-	CASSVSLVDGGYYGYTF	TGTGCCAGCAGCGTAAGTTTGGTCGACGGAGGGTACTATGGCTACACCTTC
TRBJ1-4	TRBV16	-	TRBD1	CASSQRGDRAQEKLFF	TGTGCCAGCAGCCAAAGGGGAGACAGGGCCCAAGAAAAACTGTTTTTT
TRBJ1-5	TRBV28	-	-	CASTLGGLNQPQHF	TGTGCCAGCACCTTGGGGGGGTTGAATCAGCCCCAGCATTTT
TRBJ2-7	TRBV7-2	-	TRBD1	CASSLLGLTGASYEQYF	TGTGCCAGCAGCTTGCTCGGGTTGACAGGGGCGTCCTACGAGCAGTACTTC
TRBJ1-1	TRBV28	-	TRBD1	CASSYSTGGTEAFF	TGTGCCAGCAGTTACTCGACAGGGGGCACTGAAGCTTTCTTT
TRBJ1-6	TRBV25-1	-	-	CASSWSGGSPLHF	TGTGCCAGCAGTTGGTCTGGCGGGTCACCCCTCCACTTT
TRBJ2-3	TRBV10-3	-	TRBD2	CATGASGGPRATDTQYF	TGTGCCACAGGGGCTAGCGGGGGGCCCAGAGCCACAGATACGCAGTATTTT